This TCR beta chain originates from a study of blood T cells in healthy people across ages (dated by TCRdb to between 2015 and 2016). Context from the whole study: In model experiments, roughly one uniquely barcoded TCR beta cDNA molecule per two T cells was captured by template switching. To track age-related changes in TCR beta repertoire diversity, the study relied on deep sequencing normalized with unique cDNA molecular identifiers. The donors were divided into four age groups: young (average roughly 17 years), middle-aged (about 40), aged (around 59) and long-lived (82). To avoid experimental bias, donors of different ages were randomly spread across the sequencing lanes. Using the same blood draw, the study looked at two additional independent replicas of 1 million unique cDNA reads for two donors, one aged 18 to 30 and the other aged 80 or older. The research as a whole found: Observed TCR beta diversity per million T cells fell roughly linearly with age, and a significant reduction was already apparent by age around 39. The percentage of naive T cells measured by flow cytometry correlated strongly with observed TCR beta diversity. Estimates of total diversity from one million sequenced T cells were regarded as lower bounds and underestimates. Because donor CMV infection status was unknown, age-related changes in expanded clonotypes were potentially confounded. Bulk unsorted PBMC profiling prevented conclusive comparison of naive and antigen-experienced compartments. Compared with the aged group, more naive CD4+ T cells, fewer expanded clones and increased TCR diversity were shown by the long-lived group, suggesting age selection.

As for this clonotype: Its binding antigen is unknown. No base quality information exists; no much larger clone differs at one position.

Library prep was done by 5' RACE. The data were produced on an Illumina HiSeq 2500. A second roughly 7 to 11 cycle PCR used a sample-barcoded 5' primer and a J-beta primer mix. Each TCR beta cDNA molecule received a unique molecular identifier from a template-switch 5' adaptor carrying 12 random nucleotides. Each sample yielded at least 3 million CDR3-containing paired-end reads. First-strand cDNA was synthesized from all RNA with the Mint cDNA synthesis kit, primed by a TRBC-specific oligonucleotide. Following uracil-DNA glycosylase treatment, all cDNA underwent a first 18-cycle PCR with the universal primers M1SS and BC2_uni_R. The published analysis was carried out like this. For normalization, 1 million high-quality reads, each with a distinct molecular identifier, were randomly selected from each sample. Reads with shared molecular identifiers were discarded instead of being binned into consensus sequences. CDR3 identification, clonotype clustering and error correction used MiTCR with a Q25 quality threshold and the strictest error-elimination algorithm. A nonparametric unseen species model with Euler transformation was used to estimate lower-bound total TCR beta diversity. TCRdb trimmed the raw reads at Q25, called clones with MiXCR and kept productive beta chains. Under each unique CDR3 protein, matching rows form one entry showing the most common genes and DNA. The V and J calls come from TCRdb's annotation, not from the publication. In all, the sample holds nearly 1 million distinct CDR3 sequences, and about 53% of those were seen once. The ten most abundant clones make up roughly 23% of the sample.

The donors were about 40 Caucasian individuals from Russia, aged roughly 6 to 90 years, who were systemically healthy. Approximately 10 milliliters of peripheral blood were collected from each donor into EDTA-treated Vacutainer tubes. PBMCs were isolated by Ficoll-Paque density-gradient centrifugation, with at least 6 million obtained per sample. Trizol reagent was used to extract total RNA from the PBMCs, yielding at least 6 micrograms per sample. For every donor, flow cytometry on a PBMC aliquot measured the percentage of naive CD45RAhigh/CD27high T cells. V sheds 2 bases and J sheds 2 bases, leaving 11 bases between their ends. There are 15 amino acids in the CDR3, from cysteine to phenylalanine inclusive. Only the CDR3 region is kept as DNA, spanning 45 bases read in frame from base 1. CDR1 SGHRS and CDR2 YFSETQ are derived from the germline V gene.

Material: blood. Recombination linked TRBV5-1 to TRBJ2-1, and possibly TRBD2, on 5 matching bases. This receptor was identified in a woman aged 55 to 70 in good health. The DNA sequence is TGCGCCAGCAGCTTAGTGGACTGGCCCTACAATGAGCAGTTCTTC. Translated, this gives CASSLVDWPYNEQFF.